This T cell receptor beta chain is from a study of cytomegalovirus exposure and HLA in healthy donors (dated by TCRdb to the late 2010s). Broadly, across the study: An earlier analysis of some 600 of the donors reported about 260 Gb of sequence data and 117 million unique TCR beta sequences obtained from about 179 million T cells. An early release covering 550 to 650 HLA-typed donors comprised approximately 300 gigabases of sequencing data and around 86 million unique TCR sequences. Among the roughly 410 genotyped donors, under 90% belonged to the genetic ancestry cluster associated with self-reported Caucasian donors. The study aimed to test whether cataloging public T cell receptors could reveal signatures of past pathogen exposure. The study profiled the T cell repertoires of hundreds of subjects by immunosequencing and related them to cytomegalovirus serostatus. In addition to the first cohort of 666 subjects, a separate validation cohort of 130 or so different subjects was used. The study combined high-throughput TCR immunosequencing, statistical association of individual TCRs with disease status, and machine learning to predict cytomegalovirus infection status. A later analysis re-analyzed previously published TCR beta repertoires from 666 donors and added high-resolution HLA genotyping to study TCR occurrence patterns. In the later analysis, no new phenotypic data were used to find candidate immune exposures; instead, reliance was placed on TCR beta sequences and their occurrence across donors. In an earlier analysis of 550 to 700 of the donors, high-throughput TCR beta sequencing was used to judge whether each TCR beta V gene segment behaved as functional or pseudogenic. Donor age, sex, ethnicity and CMV serostatus were compiled alongside the repertoire data. Genome-wide SNP genotypes for about 60% of the roughly 670 donors were used in a later genetic analysis, which treated that subset as a discovery cohort. Every repertoire in the discovery cohort had been generated on one and the same sequencing platform. Both class I and class II loci were covered by HLA typing, at four-digit resolution. Typing coverage differed by locus: A, B, C, DRB1 and DQB1 were typed in roughly 620-630 donors, DQA1 in approximately 520, DPA1 in some 570, and DPB1 in around 440. A few DR-DQ haplotypes were handled as single units for association and clustering because linkage in the cohort was strong. Among several hundred genotyped donors of the cohort, an average of around 220,000 unique TCR beta nucleotide sequences was sequenced per donor, of which roughly 17% were non-productive. Overall study outcomes, separate from this receptor: In a later analysis, most CMV-associated TCR beta chains were found to appear HLA-restricted, with HLA associations seemingly driven largely by CMV exposure. Correlated functional status among segregating V segments might reflect linkage disequilibrium, but an unknown experimental factor could not be ruled out. Three of the identified cytomegalovirus-associated TCR beta chains were confirmed in vitro to be specific for cytomegalovirus antigens. The authors suggested that the approach could potentially be generalized to other disease states and immunological phenotypes. The study listed approximately 160 TCR beta chains as associated with cytomegalovirus. A cluster of highly shared sequence variants was judged likely to be a technical artifact of the sequencing pipeline. In a later analysis, the rate of TCR association differed among HLA loci, with DRB1 alleles having the most associated TCRs and HLA-C alleles having the fewest. A later analysis associated 15,000 to 20,000 TCR beta sequences with specific HLA alleles at a false discovery rate of 0.05. A further reported finding was that TCR beta sequences accurately predicted the HLA-A and HLA-B alleles for most subjects in the first cohort. A later genetic analysis reported fewer N-insertions in productive TCRs among donors in an Asian-associated ancestry cluster than the approximately 700-donor mean. Some IMGT-functional V segments, including TRBV6-2 and TRBV6-3, could not be told apart with the 87-base-pair reads, so those segments were excluded. While some public TCRs were present in many individuals, most TCR sequences turned up only very rarely across donors. Assigning TCR associations to individual alleles was difficult when HLA alleles, especially DR and DQ, strongly co-occurred. The cohort was sequenced for TCR beta chains only, and without alpha or paired-chain data the features that could be detected were limited. A later genetic analysis associated a missense DCLRE1C variant with V-gene and J-gene trimming of TCR beta chains, and an independent cohort replicated the association. Because counts were too low, roughly 17 rarely observed V segments, including chromosome 9 orphons, were left out of the earlier analysis of a few hundred of the donors. According to a later analysis, parvovirus B19, influenza, CMV and Epstein-Barr virus appeared linked to several top co-occurrence clusters. Broadly in line with IMGT annotations, most TCR beta V segments showed up in productive rearrangements about 90% or about 30% of the time in an earlier analysis of under 700 of the donors. In a later analysis, HLA-associated TCR beta chains were found to be more clonally expanded and to have lower generation probabilities than equally common non-associated chains. Immune exposure information for the cohort was limited to CMV serostatus. Sequencing depth was assumed to be roughly uniform across donors in the presence/absence analyses, though that assumption may not hold. Because HLA typing was unavailable for some donors at each locus, only the typed subset was used in association tests. The classifier was reported to diagnose cytomegalovirus status with high specificity and sensitivity in both the original and validation cohorts.

Including cysteine and phenylalanine, the CDR3 has 15 amino acids. Only CDR3 DNA remains: 45 bases, in frame from the first base. The V and J ends are trimmed by 0 bases and 1 base, leaving 11 bases between them. The germline V gene yields SGDLS for CDR1 and YYNGEE for CDR2. This clone has only one observation. There is no known antigen for this receptor. No base-level quality is on record; no much larger clone is a single base apart. The cohort was made up of approximately 700 healthy bone marrow donors. Cohort members were all nominally healthy when sampled, although unrecorded immune exposures were likely present. The donor tested CMV seronegative, placing the donor among the 350 or so seronegative members of the cohort. A peripheral blood sample was collected from each donor, and TCR beta sequencing was performed on peripheral blood mononuclear cells. Genomic DNA extraction from the blood cell samples was performed with the Qiagen DNeasy Blood Extraction Kit.

Receptor amplification or capture employed the immunoSEQ multiplex PCR assay. For the multiplex PCR, a mixture combining 60 forward primers for TCR Vbeta segments and 13 reverse primers for TCR Jbeta segments was used. The CDR3 region of rearranged TCR beta genes was amplified from genomic DNA with a multiplex PCR assay. On the Illumina HiSeq System, the amplified TCR beta libraries were sequenced as 87-base-pair reads. As for how the authors treated the data: A later analysis counted 65 million to 90 million unique TCR beta chains across the 670 or so repertoires, and approximately 11 million of these chains were shared by at least two donors. To remove PCR and sequencing errors, raw reads were error-corrected and collapsed into unique sequences using a nearest-neighbor algorithm that merged closely related sequences. Alignment of CDR3 sequences to IMGT reference sequences was used to assign V, D and J gene segments. For a sequence to be retained, a match of at least six nucleotides to both a V gene segment and a J gene segment was required. A rearrangement was called productive if the CDR3 had no stop codons and remained in frame with V and J, and every other rearrangement was called non-productive. Following IMGT convention, CDR3 was defined as the stretch from the second conserved V-encoded cysteine up to the conserved J-encoded phenylalanine. Sequences without an unambiguous match to a single V gene segment were excluded from the earlier analysis of 450 to 750 of the donors. An earlier analysis of several hundred of the donors called V segments functional above 56.7% productive rearrangements and segregating when the between-donor standard deviation exceeded 5%. A statistical classification framework was built for diagnosing cytomegalovirus status from the catalog of TCR beta chain sequences. V and J gene assignment, in a later analysis, came from comparing TCR nucleotide sequences with IMGT/GENE-DB human TR gene sequences. In a later analysis, CDR3 sequences and most-parsimonious VDJ recombination scenarios were assigned using the TCRdist pipeline. In a later analysis, every TCR beta chain was defined by the combination of its CDR3 amino acid sequence and its V-gene family, and reads without a unique V-gene family were dropped. A later analysis removed roughly 590 highly shared, low-generation-probability nucleotide sequences to deal with suspected cross-contamination and a sequencing artifact. A later analysis calculated a clonal expansion index for each public chain from normalized within-repertoire ranks of inferred template counts. In a later analysis, generation probabilities were computed using a VDJ recombination model fitted to out-of-frame rearrangements, and the results were checked against IGoR. Hypergeometric tests were used in a later analysis to score TCR-TCR, TCR-HLA and TCR-CMV co-occurrence, with a repertoire-size bias correction applied to the TCR pairs. False discovery rates were estimated in a later analysis by permuting HLA or CMV assignments 20 times. In a later analysis, co-occurring TCRs were grouped with DBSCAN, and TCRdist sequence similarity was added when clustering was performed within HLA-allele-positive subsets. For co-occurrence clustering, repertoires with fewer than 30,000 or more than 120,000 public chains were excluded, along with roughly 5 repertoires with anomalous nucleotide sharing. TCRdb obtained this table from immuneACCESS and retained in-frame rearrangements with V and J assigned. These tables miss some clones; where compared with another copy, unresolved V genes account for less than half of the shortfall, and the remainder is unexplained. That table furnishes V, J and clone size, whereas the DNA furnished D and trimming. For this sample there are roughly 90,000 clones; 70% to 90% appear just once. 2% to 2.5% of the sample rests with the top ten.

This receptor was obtained from a man aged 18 to 29 in good health and CMV-seronegative. Input material: PBMCs. The sequence is built from TRBV9 and TRBJ2-7; 5 matching bases give a weak D call of TRBD2. The CDR3 region reads CASSVDAGPSYEQYF. The nucleotides read TGTGCCAGCAGCGTAGACGCGGGCCCTTCCTACGAGCAGTACTTC.